Below, 3 T cell receptor beta chains from the same sample are listed, as sequenced in a study of beta chain features in type 1 diabetes. The isolated RNA, all of it, was reverse transcribed, so expressed TCRB transcripts were what got sequenced. Only in-frame clones appear in the TCRdb table, and some are missing; sequencing was by immunoSEQ multiplex PCR. The sample records around 250,000 clones, roughly an eighth being singletons. Study conclusions and caveats: Type 1 diabetes patients had TCRB CDR3s that were shorter (moderately but significantly so) in all four CD4+ subsets.

For these TCRs, the target antigens are not known. The sample was naive CD4+ T cells from blood. These receptors all stem from a man aged 25 to 40 with type 1 diabetes.

The chain uses TRBV9 and TRBJ2-7; D gene unclear. The V end lost 3 bases, the J end lost 7 bases, and 20 bases lay between the germline ends. This CDR3 region has 15 residues. Germline V gene data show CDR1 as SGDLS and CDR2 as YYNGEE. The CDR3 region is CASSGGRLPGREQYF. CDR3 coding DNA: TGTGCCAGCAGCGGTGGGCGCCTACCCGGTAGGGAGCAGTACTTC. Full variable domain (remainder filled in from reference TRBV9 and TRBJ2-7): DSGVTQTPKHLITATGQRVTLRCSPRSGDLSVYWYQQSLDQGLQFLIQYYNGEERAKGNILERFSAQQFPDLHSELNLSSLELGDSALYFCASSGGRLPGREQYFGPGTRLTVT.

The DNA of the CDR3 is TGTGCCAGCAGTTTGGTGGGGGGGCCCTACGAGCAGTACTTC. Its translation is CASSLVGGPYEQYF. The V and J genes are TRBV28 and TRBJ2-7; maybe TRBD2 (7 bases). V lost 3 bases and J 2 bases, leaving 11 bases between the germline ends. CDR1 is MDHEN, CDR2 SYDVKM, per germline. This CDR3 is built from 14 residues.

This clone was observed a few times. This sequence joins TRBV30 and TRBJ1-2, with D perhaps TRBD1 (6 bases). Germline assignment: CDR1 GTSNPN and CDR2 SVGIG (reference sequence). CDR3 length equals 13 residues. V was clipped by 2 bases and J by 8 bases, with 15 bases between them. The DNA of the CDR3 is TGTGCCTGGAGTTCAAATATAGGGGGAGGCTACACCTTC. Translating gives CAWSSNIGGGYTF. Complete variable domain (other parts from reference TRBV30 and TRBJ1-2): SQTIHQWPATLVQPVGSPLSLECTVEGTSNPNLYWYRQAAGRGLQLLFYSVGIGQISSEVPQNLSASRPQDRQFILSSKKLLLSDSGFYLCAWSSNIGGGYTFGSGTRLTVV.